The entry below gives a single TCR beta chain sequence along with its context. Its specificity is unknown. This CDR3 is built from 12 residues. V shed 5 bases, J shed 6 bases, and the junction held 6 bases outside the gene matches. The germline V gene encodes CDR1 GTSNPN and CDR2 SVGIG (reference sequence). This entry comes from a study of shared clonotypes between healthy human individuals. Per sorted-subset replicate PCR, input was 200 to 250 ng DNA, representing around 29,000 T cell genomes. The authors' processing: There were no quality scores in the junction-only immunoSEQ sequences, so filtering differed. Repertoires were generated with immunoSEQ multiplex PCR, while TCRdb's copy carries only in-frame clones and drops some. That table supplies the V and J calls and clone size; D and trimming were determined from the DNA. The sample lists roughly 1 million clones, under 80% occurring once. Study-wide results and caveats: The sharing of approximately 4.6% of naive CD4 clonotypes was seen across a handful of donors. Exclusively blood specimens were collected; tissue repertoires likely differ.

This TCR was recovered from a man younger than 30 in good health. V and J are TRBV30 and TRBJ2-7; TRBD1 matches at 8 bases. What was sequenced was memory CD4+ T cells sorted from blood. As for subset: CD45RA-negative fraction. CDR3 sequence: CAWWTGISEQYF. The CDR3 DNA sequence: TGTGCCTGGTGGACAGGGATCAGCGAGCAGTACTTC.